The entry that follows covers one T cell receptor (beta chain) sequence. Germline CDR1 reads SNHLY; CDR2 reads FYNNEI. V lost 9 bases, J lost 2 bases, and 16 bases lay in between. The CDR3 runs to 14 residues. The data belong to a study of T cell changes during pregnancy in multiple sclerosis. Repertoires were generated with immunoSEQ multiplex PCR, while TCRdb's copy carries only in-frame clones and drops some. The sample holds about 80,000 clones, just over 90% seen once. This clonotype was obtained from a female donor with multiple sclerosis, enrolled in a pregnancy study. The sequenced sample was peripheral blood, obtained before pregnancy. V and J are TRBV2 and TRBJ1-1; D is possibly TRBD1 (5 bases). The CDR3 spells CASYWGGLNTEAFF. The CDR3 DNA reads as TGTGCCAGTTATTGGGGGGGATTAAACACTGAAGCTTTCTTT.